This TCR beta chain was profiled in a study of blood T cell repertoires in COVID-19. Here immunoSEQ multiplex PCR was the method, and the copy in TCRdb shows in-frame clones only, minus some. This repertoire shows about 260,000 clones, roughly 84% found once; its top ten account for over 8.5%. The germline CDR1 and CDR2 sequences are KGHSH and LQKENI. V lost 6 bases to trimming and J lost 6 bases, with 15 bases between them. The CDR3 is 13 residues long. This clone was counted a few times. What was sequenced was peripheral blood. This chain joins TRBV18 and TRBJ2-7; D unclear. The sequence was obtained from a human donor in a cohort sampled during active COVID-19. Here the CDR3 reads CASSPGPGAEQYF. CDR3 coding DNA: TGTGCCAGCTCCCCAGGCCCTGGAGCCGAGCAGTACTTC.